Included here is one T cell receptor (beta chain) sequence, with context. Its antigen specificity is not known. Base qualities are not recorded, but no much larger clone differs from it by a single base. Donors were healthy HIV-negative adults with no recently reported acute infections or vaccinations. Every donor was a Caucasian adult living in Nashville, Tennessee, USA. CD4+ T cells were enriched by magnetic negative selection; naive cells were then positively selected on CD45RA, and the negative fraction formed the memory subset. After blood collection by leukapheresis, PBMCs were isolated using Ficoll-Histopaque density gradient centrifugation and then cryopreserved in the vapor phase of liquid nitrogen. Purity and quantity of every magnetically sorted T cell population were checked by analytical flow cytometry. Each sorted fraction had its genomic DNA isolated and then quantified by UV absorbance on a Nanodrop 2000c.

These data belong to a study of shared clonotypes between healthy human individuals (dated by TCRdb to 2018 to 2020). With regard to the full study: A couple of women and three men aged 18 to 49 years were included in the cohort. For each donor, CD4 naive and CD4 memory were each given three plates, CD8 naive was given two plates, and CD8 memory was given one plate. To estimate repertoire size and how much clonotypes are shared between individuals, the study performed deep sequencing of blood TCR repertoires from a few healthy adults. To increase sequencing depth and limit assay-specific biases, TCR repertoire library preparation and sequencing were carried out by different laboratories using diverse techniques. Leukapheresis yielded between about 0.85 and 10 billion PBMCs per donor.

Using the deep immunoSEQ assay, TCR CDR3 regions were amplified from genomic DNA by multiplex PCR. Extracted genomic DNA from each cell subset was distributed evenly across all wells of several immunoSEQ 96-well plates, and each plate was treated as a replicate. Each replicate PCR for sorted subsets received about 0.2 ug genomic DNA, equal to 28,000 or so T cell genomes. Purified libraries were measured with a Qubit 3.0 fluorometer, size-checked on a Bioanalyzer 2100, and measured again with the KAPA Library Quantification kit. Each immunoSEQ 96-well plate was sequenced on its own single-read 150-cycle Illumina NextSeq 550 flow cell. For the original study's pipeline: The immunoSEQ output contained only junctional sequences without quality scores, so filtering could not match that applied to full-length reads. To assign V/J genes and CDR3, sequences were annotated using PyIR, a Python wrapper for IgBLAST v1.9, with IMGT germline references. Any read was removed if the V/J assignment was weak (E-value above 1e-6), the CDR3 was missing, or the read contained stop codons, out-of-frame junctions, or ambiguous translated residues. V3J clonotypes were defined by identical inferred V gene, J gene, and CDR3 amino acid sequence. The percentage overlap between two repertoires was calculated by dividing the number of shared unique clonotypes by the size of the smaller repertoire. Three approaches were used to assess repertoire richness: RTK rarefaction, the Chao1 estimator, and Recon v2.1 estimates of unobserved clonotypes. Generation probabilities for all TCRbeta clonotypes obtained by the gDNA method from several donors were computed using OLGA. Entries here come from immuneACCESS through TCRdb and include only in-frame sequences with V and J called. Some clones fail to appear in such tables; in the studies checked, an unresolved V gene covers under half of the shortfall, and the cause of the remainder is unknown. D and trimming come from the DNA, and the V and J calls and clone size come from that table. The sample table records roughly 1 million clones; 78% of these occur just once. The ten biggest clones cover under 0.65% of the sample.

Based on the germline V gene (reference sequence), the CDR1 and CDR2 sequences are LNHDA and SQIVND. The CDR3 runs 16 amino acids, cysteine and phenylalanine included. Solely the CDR3 DNA is kept, with 48 bases framed from the first base. V loses 2 bases at its end and J loses 5 bases; junction bases beyond the gene matches: 7. Paper-wide results and their limitations: Compared with non-shared clonotypes, clonotypes shared by all four sorted-subset donors had higher generation probabilities. Sharing across four donors was observed for around 5% of naive CD4, over 3% of naive CD8, roughly 2.4% of memory CD4, and around 0.4% of memory CD8 clonotypes. Pairwise subsampling led to the expectation that sequencing depth would affect the degree of clonotype sharing among donors. Rarefaction of sorted-subset datasets indicated incomplete sequencing despite the large sequencing depth. The genetic and exposure-history diversity represented was limited by the small number of donors. Only blood was sampled, and tissue TCR repertoires likely differ from those in blood. Larger estimated clonotype richness was generally found for naive subsets than for memory subsets.

Recombination linked TRBV19 to TRBJ1-5, with 9 bases matching TRBD1. What was sequenced was memory CD4+ T cells from PBMCs. Per the publication, the cell subset or site label means: CD45RA-negative fraction. The TCR originated in a man between 18 and 29 years old in good health. Some clones in this sample may be carry-over from other donors' samples. The CDR3 sequence is CASSILRTGEYQPQHF. The nucleotide sequence is TGTGCCAGTAGTATACTCAGGACAGGGGAATATCAGCCCCAGCATTTT.